Below are 5 T cell receptor beta chains sequenced from a single sample in a study of blood T cell repertoires in COVID-19 (dated by TCRdb to 2020 to 2022). Library construction relied on the immunoSEQ multiplex PCR assay. The table comes from immuneACCESS by way of TCRdb, which keeps in-frame sequences with V and J called. Part of the clones is missing from these tables; in studies checked, under half for an unresolved V gene and the rest for unknown reasons. The sample records approximately 81,000 clones, 90% to 95% of which are singletons. Over 1.5% of the sample is held by the ten biggest clonotypes. Sequenced material: peripheral blood. These receptors were collected from a woman aged 45-59 years in a cohort sampled during active COVID-19.

The rearrangement joins TRBV28 to TRBJ2-3; 11 bases agree with TRBD2. V dropped 4 bases and J dropped 2; count of bases not matched to a gene: 8. The CDR3 is made up of 17 amino acids. Germline CDR1 and CDR2: MDHEN and SYDVKM. CDR3 bases: TGTGCCAGCAGTTCCCCTAGCGGGGGGACGTTCACAGATACGCAGTATTTT. Translation gives CASSSPSGGTFTDTQYF.

The chain links TRBV6-1 to TRBJ2-3, with D perhaps matching TRBD2 (5 bases). The CDR3 covers 16 residues. Germline loops: CDR1 MNHNS, CDR2 SASEGT. V dropped 4 bases and J dropped 2 bases, with 16 bases sitting between them. CDR3 in DNA: TGTGCCAGCAGTGTTTCCCGTGGAGGTATCACAGATACGCAGTATTTT. This sequence encodes CASSVSRGGITDTQYF.

CDR3 DNA sequence: TGTGCCACCAGGCGCCCGGGGTCCCCAGATACGCAGTATTTT. Translated, it gives CATRRPGSPDTQYF. This chain joins TRBV15 and TRBJ2-3, with D maybe TRBD2 (5 bases). The germline V gene encodes CDR1 LNHNV and CDR2 YYDKDF (reference sequence). The CDR3 consists of 14 residues. V lost 6 bases and J lost 4, with 14 bases in between.

This clone was counted once. This rearrangement joins TRBV4-2 to TRBJ2-1; 9 nucleotides agree with TRBD1. The CDR3 length is 15 residues. Trimming cost V 0 bases and J 4 bases; bases outside gene matches: 1. Germline CDR1 is LGHNA and CDR2 is YNFKEQ. CDR3 nucleotides: TGTGCCAGCAGCCAAGACGGGACAGGGTACAATGAGCAGTTCTTC. The encoded protein is CASSQDGTGYNEQFF.

This chain's CDR3 is CASSLRRGGRETQYF. The CDR3, as DNA: TGTGCCAGCAGCTTAAGGCGGGGGGGCCGTGAGACCCAGTACTTC. The chain has TRBV7-9 and TRBJ2-5, with TRBD2 identical over 9 bases. CDR3 length: 15 amino acids. Germline V lookup: CDR1 SEHNR, CDR2 FQNEAQ (reference sequence). The trim removed 2 bases at V and 5 bases at J, leaving 6 bases unmatched.